Ten or more counts support the clone carrying this T cell receptor beta chain. This sample was included in a study of regulatory T cells in long-lasting Graves disease. About the research overall: Graves' patients, newly diagnosed, had taken antithyroid drugs under 3 months.

The germline CDR1 and CDR2 sequences are MDHEN and SYDVKM. The V gene lost 4 bases and the J gene lost 4 bases, with 19 bases spanning the gap. The CDR3 is 16 residues long. As to time point: newly diagnosed GD, antithyroid drugs for less than 3 months. The authors made the TCR library using RNA they extracted from PBMCs. Investigators prepared the TCR beta libraries by applying iRepertoire HTBI primers and Arm-PCR of CDR3 regions. TCRdb reprocessed the multiplex PCR reads with MiXCR, giving one entry per CDR3 protein. The data hold about 420,000 distinct CDR3 sequences, with around 15% observed a single time. These data are also associated with another study on T cells in Graves' hyperthyroidism and ophthalmopathy. That source reports: Ophthalmopathy and stable hyperthyroidism were told apart by a 13 V-J model.

This sequence joins TRBV28 and TRBJ1-2; possible D gene TRBD1, 5 bases. The origin of this receptor is a woman between 18 and 29 years old with Graves disease. Specimen: peripheral blood mononuclear cells (PBMCs), collected at new diagnosis, from a patient treated with antithyroid drugs. CDR3 region: CASSSSGGWNFYGYTF. DNA for the CDR3: TGTGCCAGCAGTTCCTCCGGGGGATGGAATTTCTATGGCTACACCTTC.